The rows below give T cell receptor beta chains drawn from one sample of a study of OX40 agonist ivuxolimab in advanced cancers. Using immunoSEQ multiplex PCR, the repertoire was profiled, and TCRdb retains in-frame clones only, with some absent. This sample yields under 70,000 clones, of which 84% are seen a single time; 3.5% to 5% belongs to the top ten. The sample in question was CD4+ or CD8+ T cells sorted from blood, obtained in a trial of the OX40 agonist ivuxolimab. These receptors were obtained from an adult with an advanced solid tumor such as melanoma, head and neck, liver or kidney cancer. Both conserved end residues are part of each CDR3. Each record gives: V gene, J gene, D gene, clone size, CDR3 DNA, CDR3 protein. The D gene is left open where the match is weak. Only some rows state a clone size, as once, few, many or a class for expanded clones.

TRBV19	TRBJ1-5	TRBD1	NA	TGTGCCAGCCTCCGACAGGGCGGCCAACCCAATCAGCCCCAGCATTTT	CASLRQGGQPNQPQHF
TRBV6-6	TRBJ1-1	NA	NA	TGTGCCAGCAGTTACCGGGGTATTGACACTGAAGCTTTCTTT	CASSYRGIDTEAFF
TRBV2	TRBJ2-4	NA	NA	TGTGCCAGCACCTTGGGATATTTTCAGTACTTC	CASTLGYFQYF
TRBV6-1	TRBJ2-5	NA	NA	TGTGCCAGCAGTGAAAGTGTTAAGACCCAGTACTTC	CASSESVKTQYF
TRBV29-1	TRBJ2-2	NA	NA	TGCAGCGGGGGCCCCGGGGAGCTGTTTTTT	CSGGPGELFF
TRBV7-3	TRBJ2-7	NA	NA	TGTGCCAGCAGCTTAATAGGGGGCTCCTACGAGCAGTACTTC	CASSLIGGSYEQYF
TRBV9	TRBJ1-4	TRBD1	once	TGTGCCAGCAGCCGAACGACAGGGGGTTTCCAAAAACTGTTTTTT	CASSRTTGGFQKLFF
TRBV5-4	TRBJ2-2	NA	NA	TGTGCCAGCAGCTTGCCAGGGGCGAACACCGGGGAGCTGTTTTTT	CASSLPGANTGELFF
TRBV12-5	TRBJ2-7	NA	NA	TGTGCTAGTGGTTTGAGAGGGGGCTACGAGCAGTACTTC	CASGLRGGYEQYF
TRBV5-5	TRBJ2-2	NA	once	TGTGCCAGCAGCTTGGGCAGCGCTCAGATCGGGGAGCTGTTTTTT	CASSLGSAQIGELFF
TRBV9	TRBJ2-7	TRBD2	NA	TGTGCCAGCAGCGTTAGCGGGGGGAGTACCTACGAGCAGTACTTC	CASSVSGGSTYEQYF
TRBV5-1	TRBJ1-6	NA	NA	NA	CASSLSVQGNLHF
TRBV9	TRBJ1-4	NA	NA	TGTGCCAGCAGCGTAGGTCAAGCAACTAATGAAAAACTGTTTTTT	CASSVGQATNEKLFF
TRBV2	TRBJ2-3	NA	NA	TGTGCCAGCAGTCGTATTGCTGCGACAGATACGCAGTATTTT	CASSRIAATDTQYF
TRBV18	TRBJ2-1	TRBD1	NA	TGTGCCAGCTCGTATACAGGGGGCCCTGAGCAGTTCTTC	CASSYTGGPEQFF
TRBV13	TRBJ2-7	NA	NA	TGTGCCAGCAGCCCCCTCTCCTACGAGCAGTACTTC	CASSPLSYEQYF
TRBV7-9	TRBJ1-3	NA	NA	TGTGCCAGCAGCTTAGGTGGCAGGAGCTCTGGAAACACCATATATTTT	CASSLGGRSSGNTIYF
TRBV5-1	TRBJ1-2	NA	NA	TGCGCCAGCAGCCAGGACAGTGGCTATGGCTACACCTTC	CASSQDSGYGYTF
TRBV2	TRBJ2-3	NA	NA	TGTGCCAGCAGCAAGACAGCAGATACGCAGTATTTT	CASSKTADTQYF
TRBV7-2	TRBJ2-3	NA	NA	TGTGCCAGCAGCTTACTACGCACAGATACGCAGTATTTT	CASSLLRTDTQYF
TRBV18	TRBJ2-3	TRBD1	NA	TGTGCCAGCTCACGGATGGGACAGGGTAGAACAGATACGCAGTATTTT	CASSRMGQGRTDTQYF
TRBV4-2	TRBJ2-4	TRBD2	NA	TGTGCCAGCAGTCCAGTGCAGGGCGGGGGTGACATTCAGTACTTC	CASSPVQGGGDIQYF
TRBV25-1	TRBJ1-2	NA	NA	TGTGCCAGCAGTGACCCCGTTAGTCCCTATGGCTACACCTTC	CASSDPVSPYGYTF
TRBV18	TRBJ1-1	NA	NA	TGTGCCAGCTCACCACCGAGTGTGAACACTGAAGCTTTCTTT	CASSPPSVNTEAFF
TRBV19	TRBJ1-6	NA	few	TGTGCCAGTAGCGCCTATAATTCACCCCTCCACTTT	CASSAYNSPLHF
TRBV7-9	TRBJ2-5	TRBD1	NA	TGTGCCAGCAGCCCCGGACAGGCGGGAGAGACCCAGTACTTC	CASSPGQAGETQYF